The 20 T cell receptor beta chains given below trace back to one sample, sequenced in a study of T cells in Graves' hyperthyroidism and ophthalmopathy. The TCR beta CDR3 regions underwent amplification using RNA transcripts as the source. Primed by the HTBI set, a first-round RT-PCR was run on the TCR CDR3. Via MiXCR, TCRdb re-called the multiplex PCR reads, giving one row per CDR3 protein. The table lists roughly 500,000 distinct CDR3 sequences, 46% of them singletons, with about 45% in the top ten. What was sequenced was peripheral blood or thyroid tissue (not recorded which). The receptors derive from an adult woman with Graves' disease, either hyperthyroidism or ophthalmopathy (not recorded which).

The chain couples TRBV29-1 to TRBJ2-7, with 8 nucleotides matching TRBD1. From germline, CDR1 is SQVTM and CDR2 ANQGSEA. This CDR3 comprises 10 residues. V was pared by 6 bases and J by 7 bases, with 2 bases of the junction left unmatched. Here the CDR3 reads CSVGQGEQYF. CDR3 sequence (DNA): TGCAGCGTCGGACAGGGAGAGCAGTACTTC.

This clonotype appeared many times. CDR3: CASSLMITNTGELFF. In DNA, the CDR3 is TGTGCCAGCAGCTTAATGATAACGAACACCGGGGAGCTGTTTTTT. The chain combines TRBV7-2 with TRBJ2-2, with no clear D. Germline V CDR1 and CDR2: SGHTA, FQGNSA. V shed 2 bases and J shed 0 bases, with 7 bases lying between them. The length of the CDR3 is 15 residues.

This chain links TRBV24-1 with TRBJ1-2; D is unresolved. This CDR3 is 11 amino acids long. CDR1 KGHDR and CDR2 SFDVKD come from the germline V gene. V was shortened by 3 bases and J by 8 bases, with 6 bases between the two germline ends. The CDR3 bases are TGTGCCACCAGTGATCAATTGGGCTACACCTTC. This gives the protein CATSDQLGYTF.

This clonotype was seen repeatedly, ten times or more. The chain combines TRBV6-1 with TRBJ2-5; 11 bases line up with TRBD1. The junction had 8 bases not matched to a gene; V was cut back by 6 bases and J by 5 bases. The germline V gene has CDR1 MNHNS and CDR2 SASEGT. The CDR3 is made up of 15 amino acids. The CDR3 reads CASRGQGAQWETQYF. The CDR3 coding sequence is TGTGCCAGCAGAGGACAGGGGGCGCAGTGGGAGACCCAGTACTTC.

The sample holds one count of this clonotype. The chain is built from TRBV6-4 and TRBJ1-5, with D unresolved. V lost 5 bases and J lost 7, with 15 bases in between. CDR1 MRHNA and CDR2 SNTAGT come from the germline V gene. This CDR3 has 14 amino acids. The chain's CDR3 is CASSPNNFQQPQHF. The CDR3 nucleotides read TGTGCCAGCAGTCCCAACAACTTTCAGCAGCCCCAGCATTTT.

The gene calls are TRBV2 and TRBJ1-5; D may be TRBD1 (5 bases). Per the germline V gene, CDR1 is SNHLY and CDR2 is FYNNEI. The CDR3 totals 13 residues. Trimming stripped 8 bases from V and 2 bases from J, with 10 bases between. CDR3 in DNA: TGTGCCAGCCAGGGTGTGGGCAATCAGCCCCAGCATTTT. Translation: CASQGVGNQPQHF.

J is TRBJ1-6 and V is TRBV10-3, with 9 bases matching TRBD1. The CDR3 contains 14 residues. Germline V gene lookup returns CDR1 ENHRY and CDR2 SYGVKD. V shed 11 bases, J shed 7 bases, and the junction held 9 bases outside the gene matches. CDR3 bases: TGTGCCGCGTCCGGGACAGGGCGCAATTCACCCCTCCACTTT. Protein product: CAASGTGRNSPLHF.

In this sample, this clonotype turned up many times. The chain couples TRBV29-1 to TRBJ1-2, with 11 bases identical to TRBD1. The CDR3 is 13 amino acids. Germline V gives CDR1 SQVTM, CDR2 ANQGSEA. After removal of 6 bases from V and 8 bases from J, the junction contained 8 bases not matched to a gene. CDR3 in DNA: TGCAGCGTCGCCCGGACAGGGGGCTTCGGCTACACCTTC. Translation gives CSVARTGGFGYTF.

The chain couples TRBV5-1 to TRBJ1-6, with a weak D call TRBD1 (5 bases). The V end was cut by 0 bases, the J end by 9 bases, with 10 bases between. The CDR3 is 14 amino acids. CDR1 and CDR2 (germline): SGHRS, YFSETQ. CDR3 nucleotides: TGCGCCAGCAGCTTGGACAGGCTCGGTTCACCCCTCCACTTT. As protein: CASSLDRLGSPLHF.

DNA of the CDR3: TGTGCCAGCAGTCCCCCATGGAGGGCGACCTACGAGCAGTACTTC. It encodes CASSPPWRATYEQYF. The chain uses TRBV27 and TRBJ2-7; D may be TRBD2 (6 bases). The germline V gene encodes CDR1 MNHEY and CDR2 SMNVEV (reference sequence). V shed 5 bases and J shed 2 bases, with 16 bases lying between them. The CDR3 extends over 15 amino acids.

A few counts support this clonotype. The chain combines TRBV2 with TRBJ1-2, with D tentatively TRBD1 (6 bases). From germline, CDR1 is SNHLY and CDR2 FYNNEI. This CDR3 is 14 amino acids long. V was cut by 6 bases and J by 8 bases, with 19 bases left in between. The CDR3 nucleotides are TGTGCCAGCAGCCGGGACACGGGGGGCCGGGGCTACACCTTC. Protein sequence: CASSRDTGGRGYTF.

About this clonotype itself: A junction boundary mismatches the germline segment, possibly from a read error. CDR3 residues: CASGIDARGTEAFF. In DNA form, the CDR3 reads TGTGCCAGTGGTATCGATGCCCGGGGGACTGAAGCTTTCTTC. The rearrangement links TRBV19 to TRBJ1-1, with D possibly being TRBD1 (5 bases). Germline loops: CDR1 LNHDA, CDR2 SQIVND (reference sequence). This CDR3 comprises 14 residues. The full variable domain, its missing parts supplied by reference TRBV19 and TRBJ1-1, is DGGITQSPKYLFRKEGQNVTLSCEQNLNHDAMYWYRQDPGQGLRLIYYSQIVNDFQKGDIAEGYSVSREKKESFPLTVTSAQKNPTAFYLCASGIDARGTEAFFGQGTRLTVV.

This sequence joins TRBV29-1 and TRBJ2-7; TRBD2 matches 16 bases. Germline CDR1 and CDR2: SQVTM and ANQGSEA. CDR3 size: 15 residues. Trimming removed 1 base from V and 7 bases from J; junction bases left unmatched: 4. CDR3 amino acids: CSVEGGTSGRVEQYF. CDR3 sequence (DNA): TGCAGCGTTGAAGGGGGGACTAGCGGGAGGGTTGAGCAGTACTTC.

This clonotype has just a few counts. The chain joins TRBV10-3 to TRBJ2-3; D unclear. Germline V gene lookup returns CDR1 ENHRY and CDR2 SYGVKD. The germline V and J ends were trimmed by 3 bases and 3 bases, with 7 bases remaining between them. The CDR3 is 13 amino acids. The CDR3 coding sequence is TGTGCCATCAGTGACCCCGTTACAGATACGCAGTATTTT. It is translated as CAISDPVTDTQYF.

As regards this clonotype: A read error is possible here, since a much larger clone lies one base away. The V and J genes are TRBV7-9 and TRBJ2-7, with 7 bases aligning to TRBD2. There are 15 residues in the CDR3. Trimming took 5 bases from V and 3 from J; bases not matched to a gene: 10. Germline values: CDR1 SEHNR, CDR2 FQNEAQ (reference sequence). The CDR3 coding sequence is TGTGCCAGCAGCGGGAATCAGCGGGAACACTACGAGCAGTACTTC. Amino acid sequence: CASSGNQREHYEQYF.

The rearrangement uses TRBV29-1 and TRBJ2-6, with 10 bases fitting TRBD1. The CDR3 loop spans 18 amino acids. Trimming at V came to 1 base and at J to 4 bases, leaving 10 bases not matched to a gene. Germline CDR1 SQVTM, CDR2 ANQGSEA. CDR3 coding DNA: TGCAGCGTTGAAGGGGGACCGGGACAGGGGAAAGGGGCCAACGTCCTGACTTTC. Its translation is CSVEGGPGQGKGANVLTF.

The rearrangement uses TRBV7-2 and TRBJ2-6, with D possibly matching TRBD1 (6 bases). The CDR3 is made up of 15 amino acids. V lost 7 bases and J lost 0, with 10 bases in between. CDR1 SGHTA and CDR2 FQGNSA come from the germline V gene. CDR3 region: CASTGQSSGANVLTF. CDR3 bases: TGTGCCAGCACCGGACAGAGCTCTGGGGCCAACGTCCTGACTTTC. Full variable domain (missing parts from reference TRBV7-2 and TRBJ2-6): GAGVSQSPSNKVTEKGKDVELRCDPISGHTALYWYRQSLGQGLEFLIYFQGNSAPDKSGLPSDRFSAERTGGSVSTLTIQRTQQEDSAVYLCASTGQSSGANVLTFGAGSRLTVL.

J is TRBJ2-5 and V is TRBV7-8; 8 bases line up with TRBD1. From germline, CDR1 is SGHVS and CDR2 FQNEAQ. Losses at the gene ends were 4 bases for V and 0 bases for J; bases not matched to a gene: 4. There are 15 residues in the CDR3. Written as DNA, the CDR3 is TGTGCCAGCAGCTGGACAGGGTGGTACCAAGAGACCCAGTACTTC. Its protein product is CASSWTGWYQETQYF.

The rearrangement uses TRBV29-1 and TRBJ2-7; 8 bases map to TRBD1. This CDR3 comprises 11 residues. Germline-derived CDR1 and CDR2 are SQVTM and ANQGSEA. Trimming at V came to 8 bases and at J to 3 bases, leaving 3 bases not matched to a gene. In DNA form, the CDR3 reads TGCAGCCGTGGACAGGGCTACGAGCAGTACTTC. Translating it yields CSRGQGYEQYF.

This clonotype came up many times. The chain has TRBV20-1 and TRBJ1-1, with D unclear. The germline gives CDR1 DFQATT, CDR2 SNEGSKA (reference sequence). The CDR3 totals 13 residues. The V gene lost 6 bases and the J gene lost 5 bases, with 16 bases spanning the gap. The CDR3 spells CSAKVGTRTEAFF. As DNA, the CDR3 is TGCAGTGCCAAGGTGGGAACGAGAACTGAAGCTTTCTTT.